This T cell receptor (beta chain) was sequenced for a study of T cell changes during pregnancy in multiple sclerosis. Produced via immunoSEQ multiplex PCR; TCRdb's table is partial and in-frame only. The sample lists tens of thousands of clones; roughly 91% were seen once. The TCR comes from a female donor with multiple sclerosis, enrolled in a pregnancy study. This sample comprised CD4+ T cells from peripheral blood mononuclear cells, obtained in the second trimester of pregnancy.

As DNA, the CDR3 is TGTGCCAGCAGCGTAACAGGGGTAGGTCAGCCCCAGCATTTT. It encodes CASSVTGVGQPQHF. The chain links TRBV9 to TRBJ1-5; 7 bases line up with TRBD1. The CDR3 contains 14 residues. Germline V gene lookup returns CDR1 SGDLS and CDR2 YYNGEE. Germline trimming cut 1 base from V and 6 bases from J; bases unmatched to any gene: 4.